This T cell receptor (beta chain) was captured in a study of CD8 T cells in ankylosing spondylitis. Study conclusions and caveats: Clones tied to disease were said to be significantly enriched in matched ankylosing spondylitis synovial fluid. Earlier authors reported some of these motif variants in reactive arthritis synovial fluid and blood.

The table lists this clonotype with many counts. The antigen is undetermined. Using its own MiXCR run on the 5' RACE reads, TCRdb lists one record per CDR3 protein. Among tens of thousands of distinct CDR3 sequences listed, more than 25% were seen once. The CDR3 consists of 14 residues. Trimming took 2 bases from V and 4 from J, leaving 9 bases between them. Germline CDR1 reads SGHRS; CDR2 reads YFSETQ. The V call is TRBV5-1, the J call TRBJ2-2; the D gene is possibly TRBD2 (6 bases). What was sequenced was synovial fluid, either unsorted or a sorted T cell fraction (not recorded which). This TCR derives from a male donor with ankylosing spondylitis. The CDR3 reads CASSFGGPTGELFF. In DNA form, the CDR3 reads TGCGCCAGCAGCTTCGGGGGACCCACCGGGGAGCTGTTTTTT. The full variable domain, in which reference TRBV5-1 and TRBJ2-2 provide the parts outside the CDR3, is KAGVTQTPRYLIKTRGQQVTLSCSPISGHRSVSWYQQTPGQGLQFLFEYFSETQRNKGNFPGRFSGRQFSNSRSEMNVSTLELGDSALYLCASSFGGPTGELFFGEGSRLTVL.